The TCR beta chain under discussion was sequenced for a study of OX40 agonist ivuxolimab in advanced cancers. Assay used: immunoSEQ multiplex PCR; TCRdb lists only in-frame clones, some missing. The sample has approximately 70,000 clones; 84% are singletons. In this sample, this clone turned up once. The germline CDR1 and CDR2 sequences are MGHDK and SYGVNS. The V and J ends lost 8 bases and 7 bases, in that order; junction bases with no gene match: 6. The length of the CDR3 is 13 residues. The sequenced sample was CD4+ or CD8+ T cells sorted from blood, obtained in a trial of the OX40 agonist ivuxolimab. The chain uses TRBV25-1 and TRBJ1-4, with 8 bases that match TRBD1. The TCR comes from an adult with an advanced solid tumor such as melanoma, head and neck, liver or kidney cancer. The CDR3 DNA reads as TGTGCCAGCCACGGACAGGGACGTGAAAAACTGTTTTTT. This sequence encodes CASHGQGREKLFF.